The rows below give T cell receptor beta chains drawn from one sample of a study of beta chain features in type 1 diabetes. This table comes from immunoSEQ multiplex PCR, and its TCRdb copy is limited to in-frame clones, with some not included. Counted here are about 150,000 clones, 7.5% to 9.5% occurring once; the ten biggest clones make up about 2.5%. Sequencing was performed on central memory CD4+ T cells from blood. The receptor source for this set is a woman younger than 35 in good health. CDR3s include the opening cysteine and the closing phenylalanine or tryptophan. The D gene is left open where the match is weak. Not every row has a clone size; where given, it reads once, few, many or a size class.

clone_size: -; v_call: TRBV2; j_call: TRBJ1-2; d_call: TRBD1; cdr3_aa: CASRGDRSNYGYTF; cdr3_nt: TGTGCCAGCAGGGGGGACAGATCTAACTATGGCTACACCTTC
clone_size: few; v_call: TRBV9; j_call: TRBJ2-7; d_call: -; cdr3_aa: CASSKQGSYEQYF; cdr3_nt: TGTGCCAGCAGCAAACAGGGCTCCTACGAGCAGTACTTC
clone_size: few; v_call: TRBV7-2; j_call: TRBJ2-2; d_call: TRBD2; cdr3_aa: CASSRGLAGVTGELFF; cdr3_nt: TGTGCCAGCAGCCGGGGACTAGCGGGGGTGACCGGGGAGCTGTTTTTT
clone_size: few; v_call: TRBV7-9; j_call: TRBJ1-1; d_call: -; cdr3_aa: CASSRAGVDTEAFF; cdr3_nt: TGTGCCAGCAGCCGAGCAGGGGTGGACACTGAAGCTTTCTTT
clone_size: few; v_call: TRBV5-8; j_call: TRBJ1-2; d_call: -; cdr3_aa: CATSRSNYGYTF; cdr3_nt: TGTGCCACGTCAAGGAGTAACTATGGCTACACCTTC
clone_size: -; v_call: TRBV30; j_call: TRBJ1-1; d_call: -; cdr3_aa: CAWSVRGTEAFF; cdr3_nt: TGTGCCTGGAGTGTAAGGGGGACTGAAGCTTTCTTT
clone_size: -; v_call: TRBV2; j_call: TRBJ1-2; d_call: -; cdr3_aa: CASSEDIFSGYTF; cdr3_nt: TGTGCCAGCAGTGAAGACATCTTCAGTGGCTACACCTTC
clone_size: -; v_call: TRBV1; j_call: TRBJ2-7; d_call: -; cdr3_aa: CTSSQDPGIENAYEQYF; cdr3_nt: TGCACCAGCAGCCAAGACCCAGGAATAGAAAACGCCTACGAGCAGTACTTC
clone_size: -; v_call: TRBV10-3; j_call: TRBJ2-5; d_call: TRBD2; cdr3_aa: CAISESKGAGVLQETQYF; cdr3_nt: TGTGCCATCAGTGAGTCGAAAGGGGCGGGGGTTCTACAAGAGACCCAGTACTTC
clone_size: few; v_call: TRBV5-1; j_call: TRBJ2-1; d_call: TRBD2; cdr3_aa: CASSLPSSGGSYNEQFF; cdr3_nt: TGCGCCAGCAGCTTGCCCTCTAGCGGGGGCTCCTACAATGAGCAGTTCTTC
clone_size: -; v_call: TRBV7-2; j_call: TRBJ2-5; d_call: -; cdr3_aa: CASSLLRETQYF; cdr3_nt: TGTGCCAGCAGCTTGCTCAGGGAGACCCAGTACTTC
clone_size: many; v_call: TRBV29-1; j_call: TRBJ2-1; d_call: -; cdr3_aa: CSVEPLRESSYNEQFF; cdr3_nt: TGCAGCGTTGAACCCCTCCGGGAGAGCTCCTACAATGAGCAGTTCTTC
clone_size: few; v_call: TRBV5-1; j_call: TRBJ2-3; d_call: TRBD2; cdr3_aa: CASRAPGLAGDTQYF; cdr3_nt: TGCGCCAGCAGGGCACCGGGACTAGCGGGAGATACGCAGTATTTT
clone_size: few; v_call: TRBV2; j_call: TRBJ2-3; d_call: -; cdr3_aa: CASSEPPVGTDTQYF; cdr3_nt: TGTGCCAGCAGTGAGCCCCCGGTGGGCACAGATACGCAGTATTTT
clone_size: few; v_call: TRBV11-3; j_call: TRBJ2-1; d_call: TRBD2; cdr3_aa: CASSFRTSGRAGGEQFF; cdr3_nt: TGTGCCAGCAGCTTTAGGACTAGCGGGAGGGCCGGGGGTGAGCAGTTCTTC
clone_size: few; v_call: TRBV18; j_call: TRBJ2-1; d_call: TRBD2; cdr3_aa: CASSPPDGRAGNEQFF; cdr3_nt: TGTGCCAGCTCACCACCGGACGGGAGGGCCGGCAATGAGCAGTTCTTC
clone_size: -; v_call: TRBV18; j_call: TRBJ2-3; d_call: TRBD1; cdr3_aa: CASSPLGTDSTDTQYF; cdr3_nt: TGTGCCAGCTCACCACTTGGGACAGATAGCACAGATACGCAGTATTTT
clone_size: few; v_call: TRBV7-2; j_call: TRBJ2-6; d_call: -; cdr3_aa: CASSLQGANVLTF; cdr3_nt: TGTGCCAGCAGCTTACAGGGGGCCAACGTCCTGACTTTC
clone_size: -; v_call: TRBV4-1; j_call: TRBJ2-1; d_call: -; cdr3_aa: CASSSIDEQFF; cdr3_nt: TGCGCCAGCAGCTCCATTGATGAGCAGTTCTTC